This TCR beta chain derives from a study of blood T cell repertoires in COVID-19. Study-level background: From the United States, Italy and Spain came samples of acute and convalescent COVID-19.

This CDR3 has 15 amino acids. Germline V CDR1 and CDR2: KGHSH, LQKENI. V was shortened by 2 bases and J by 0 bases, with 10 bases between the two germline ends. Using immunoSEQ multiplex PCR, the repertoire was profiled, and TCRdb retains in-frame clones only, with some absent. The sample lists fewer than 250,000 clones, nearly 95% occurring once. The sequenced material came from peripheral blood. This receptor was identified in a man under 40 with COVID-19, enrolled during active disease. This chain connects TRBV18 to TRBJ1-1, with D possibly matching TRBD1 (5 bases). CDR3 region: CASSPKDTMNTEAFF. The DNA for the CDR3 is TGTGCCAGCTCACCAAAGGACACAATGAACACTGAAGCTTTCTTT.